This entry features one T cell receptor beta chain sequence. Its antigen is still unknown. This entry comes from a study of shared clonotypes between healthy human individuals. Study details: The donor pool was made up of a couple of women and a few men aged 18 to 49.

Overall study findings and caveats: Represented diversity, genetic and exposure-history alike, was limited by few donors. Of the naive CD4 clonotypes, about 5% were shared across four donors. Estimated richness values were generally larger in naive subsets than in memory subsets.

In germline, CDR1 is ENHRY, CDR2 SYGVKD. Deletions cut 5 bases from V and 5 bases from J, with 26 bases between. This CDR3 region has 18 residues. Method: immunoSEQ multiplex PCR; TCRdb's copy keeps in-frame clones and lacks some. The sample holds a few million clones, around 93% seen once. Naive CD8 isolation took CD45RO-negative cells positively selected for CCR7 and excluded terminally differentiated effector memory CD45RA+ cells. This TCR was recovered from a man aged 18 to 29 in good health. Some clones in this sample may be carry-over from other donors' samples. The sample was naive CD8+ T cells from PBMCs. The gene calls are TRBV10-3 and TRBJ2-3; D gene unclear. In DNA, the CDR3 is TGTGCCATCAGTCCCTCCTCTACGGGCCCTACTCCATTAGATACGCAGTATTTT. Residues: CAISPSSTGPTPLDTQYF.